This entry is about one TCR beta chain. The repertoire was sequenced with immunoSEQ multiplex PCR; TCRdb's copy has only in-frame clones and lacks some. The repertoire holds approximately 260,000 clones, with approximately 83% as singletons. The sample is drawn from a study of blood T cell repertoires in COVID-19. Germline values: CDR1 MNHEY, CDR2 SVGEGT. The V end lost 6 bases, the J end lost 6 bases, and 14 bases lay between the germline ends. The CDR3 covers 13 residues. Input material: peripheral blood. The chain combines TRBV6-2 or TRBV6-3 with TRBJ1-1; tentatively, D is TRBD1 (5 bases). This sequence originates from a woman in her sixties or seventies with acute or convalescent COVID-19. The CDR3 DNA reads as TGTGCCAGCAGCCAACGACAGACTTCTGAAGCTTTCTTT. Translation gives CASSQRQTSEAFF.